This T cell receptor beta chain was sequenced during a study of CD8+ T cells in alopecia areata. Following extraction, RNA underwent reverse transcription to cDNA, which served as the sequencing template. Libraries were prepared by immunoSEQ multiplex PCR; TCRdb keeps only in-frame clonotypes and omits some of them. The sample lists around 160,000 clones, roughly 50% occurring once. The TCR originated in a human donor with alopecia areata. Sequencing used CD4+ T cells sorted from blood.

For the CDR3, the DNA is TGTGCCAGCTCGCGGCGGACGGACCTGAACACTGAAGCTTTCTTT. Protein product: CASSRRTDLNTEAFF. J is TRBJ1-1 and V is TRBV18; D remains ambiguous. The CDR3 is made up of 15 amino acids. Per germline, CDR1 KGHSH and CDR2 LQKENI. Trimming pared 6 bases from V and 0 bases from J, leaving 14 bases between.